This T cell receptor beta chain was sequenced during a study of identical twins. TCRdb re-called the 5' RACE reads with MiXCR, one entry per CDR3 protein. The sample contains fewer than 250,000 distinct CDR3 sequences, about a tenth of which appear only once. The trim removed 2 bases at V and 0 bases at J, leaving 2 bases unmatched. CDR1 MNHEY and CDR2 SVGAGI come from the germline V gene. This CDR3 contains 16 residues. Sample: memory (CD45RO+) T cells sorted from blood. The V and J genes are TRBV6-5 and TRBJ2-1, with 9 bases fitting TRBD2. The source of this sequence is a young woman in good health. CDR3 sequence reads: CASSYAGGASYNEQFF. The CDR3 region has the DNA TGTGCCAGCAGTTACGCGGGGGGGGCCTCCTACAATGAGCAGTTCTTC.